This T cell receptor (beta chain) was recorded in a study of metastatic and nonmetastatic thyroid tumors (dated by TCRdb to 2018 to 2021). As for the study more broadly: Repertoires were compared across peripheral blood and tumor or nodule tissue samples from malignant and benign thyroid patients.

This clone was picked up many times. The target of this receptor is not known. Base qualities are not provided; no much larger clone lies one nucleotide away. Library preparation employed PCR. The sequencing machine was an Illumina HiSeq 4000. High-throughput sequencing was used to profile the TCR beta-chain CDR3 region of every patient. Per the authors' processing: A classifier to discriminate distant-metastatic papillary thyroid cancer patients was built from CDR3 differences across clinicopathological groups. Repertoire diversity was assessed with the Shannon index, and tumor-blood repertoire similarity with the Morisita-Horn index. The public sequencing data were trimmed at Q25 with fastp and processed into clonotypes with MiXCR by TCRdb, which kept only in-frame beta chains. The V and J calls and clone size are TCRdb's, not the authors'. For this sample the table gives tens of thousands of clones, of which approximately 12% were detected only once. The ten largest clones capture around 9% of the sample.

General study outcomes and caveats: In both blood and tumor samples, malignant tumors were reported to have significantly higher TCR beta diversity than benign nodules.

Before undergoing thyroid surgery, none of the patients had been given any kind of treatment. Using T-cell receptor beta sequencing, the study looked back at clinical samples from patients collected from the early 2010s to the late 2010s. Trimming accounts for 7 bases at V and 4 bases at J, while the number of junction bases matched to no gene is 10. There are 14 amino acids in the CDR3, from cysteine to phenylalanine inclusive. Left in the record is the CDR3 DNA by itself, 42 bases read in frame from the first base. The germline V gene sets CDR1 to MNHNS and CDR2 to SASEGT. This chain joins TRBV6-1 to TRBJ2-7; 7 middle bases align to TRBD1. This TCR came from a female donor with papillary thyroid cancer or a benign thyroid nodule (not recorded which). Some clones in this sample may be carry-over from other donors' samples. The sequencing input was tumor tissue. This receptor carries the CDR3 CASTSDRVTYEQYF. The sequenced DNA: TGTGCCAGCACCTCAGACAGGGTTACATACGAGCAGTACTTC.